This T cell receptor (beta chain) stems from a study of CD8+ T cells in alopecia areata. General study points: Sharing of TCRs across patients appeared less clear than in mice, possibly for HLA-related reasons. It was lesional scalp, especially alopecia totalis/universalis, that showed higher clonality than normal scalp.

V lost 4 bases to trimming and J lost 4 bases; unmatched junction nucleotides: 10. Germline V lookup: CDR1 SGHRS, CDR2 YFSETQ. The CDR3 is 15 residues long. Investigators isolated RNA and reverse transcribed it into cDNA to act as the sequencing template. Profiled with immunoSEQ multiplex PCR; TCRdb holds only in-frame clones, not every one. The sample has around 140,000 clones, around 50% seen once; the top ten hold approximately 16%. As regards this clone: Its specificity is unknown.

The sample's treatment: oral pan-JAK inhibitor, 5-10 mg twice daily. Sorting of PBMCs yielded the CD4+ and CD8+ T cells. The gene calls are TRBV5-1 and TRBJ2-5, with 7 nucleotides matching TRBD2. The TCR sequence derives from a human donor with alopecia areata. This material consisted of CD8+ T cells sorted from blood, taken at week 4, from a patient treated with tofacitinib. The CDR3 DNA is TGCGCCAGCAGCGCAGGGCCAGGCGGGGGAGAGACCCAGTACTTC. Its translation: CASSAGPGGGETQYF.